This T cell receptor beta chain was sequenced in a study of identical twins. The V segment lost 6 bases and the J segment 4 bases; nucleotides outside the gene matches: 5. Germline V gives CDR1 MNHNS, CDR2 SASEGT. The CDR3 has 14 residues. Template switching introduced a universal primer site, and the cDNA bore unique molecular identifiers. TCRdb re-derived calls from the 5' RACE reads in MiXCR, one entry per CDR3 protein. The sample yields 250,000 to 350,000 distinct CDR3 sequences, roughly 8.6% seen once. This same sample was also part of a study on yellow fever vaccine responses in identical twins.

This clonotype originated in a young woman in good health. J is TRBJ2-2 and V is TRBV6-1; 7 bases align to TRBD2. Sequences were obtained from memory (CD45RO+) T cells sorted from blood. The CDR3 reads CASRSGVLTGELFF. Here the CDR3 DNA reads TGTGCCAGCAGGAGCGGGGTTCTCACCGGGGAGCTGTTTTTT.